These 17 T cell receptor beta chains were sequenced from one sample in a study of CXCR3-negative and CXCR3-positive naive CD8 T cells. Study-level findings and limits: Naive cells with CXCR3 showed TRB CDR3s that were more hydrophobic than those in CXCR3-negative naive cells.

These receptors have no known antigen. All TRB cDNA libraries came from 5' RACE performed with UMI labels. TCRdb re-called the 5' RACE reads; every CDR3 protein appears as one record, without DNA. Recorded here are approximately 96,000 distinct CDR3 sequences; the top ten clones represent around 0.99%. The material sequenced was naive CXCR3+ CD8+ T cells from blood. The subset: CD45RO-CCR7+CD27+CD95- naive CD8+ T cells expressing CXCR3 (TNR3+). The origin of the receptors is a human donor in good health. Some clones in this sample may be carry-over from other donors' samples.

The chain employs TRBV29-1 and TRBJ2-1; absent DNA, TCRdb's TRBD2 call cannot be checked. Germline loops: CDR1 SQVTM, CDR2 ANQGSEA. The CDR3 spans 17 residues. CDR3 protein: CSVEDPGTSGPYNEQFF.

V gene TRBV20-1 combines with J gene TRBJ2-5; TCRdb calls TRBD1, which cannot be checked without DNA. The CDR3 extends over 15 amino acids. Germline values: CDR1 DFQATT, CDR2 SNEGSKA (reference sequence). CDR3 protein: CSARTLDRGVETQYF.

This chain uses TRBV10-3 with TRBJ1-1; TCRdb names TRBD1, which stays unverified in the absence of DNA. This CDR3 is 14 amino acids long. Germline loops: CDR1 ENHRY, CDR2 SYGVKD. This CDR3 reads CAIRMQGANTEAFF.

The chain has TRBV29-1 and TRBJ2-5. The germline V gene has CDR1 SQVTM and CDR2 ANQGSEA. This CDR3 has 16 amino acids. The chain's CDR3 is CSVDRMTDRNQETQYF.

This chain links TRBV7-3 with TRBJ1-5. There are 14 residues in the CDR3. CDR1 is SGHTA, CDR2 FQGTGA, per germline. The CDR3 is CASSLDGWSEPQHF.

This CDR3 reads CAPKMASELFF. The V and J genes are TRBV30 and TRBJ1-4. CDR1 is GTSNPN, CDR2 SVGIG, per germline (reference sequence). This CDR3 contains 11 residues. The variable domain in full, completed from reference TRBV30 and TRBJ1-4, reads SQTIHQWPATLVQPVGSPLSLECTVEGTSNPNLYWYRQAAGRGLQLLFYSVGIGQISSEVPQNLSASRPQDRQFILSSKKLLLSDSGFYLCAPKMASELFFGSGTQLSVL.

This sequence joins TRBV20-1 and TRBJ1-2; without DNA, the TCRdb call of TRBD1 cannot be checked. Germline lookup yields CDR1 DFQATT and CDR2 SNEGSKA (reference sequence). The CDR3 spans 14 residues. The CDR3 spells CSALTWGEEYGYTF.

The rearrangement links TRBV15 to TRBJ2-2. This CDR3 region has 16 residues. The germline gives CDR1 LNHNV, CDR2 YYDKDF (reference sequence). CDR3 loop: CATSRDDAYYTGELFF. The whole variable domain, remainder taken from reference TRBV15 and TRBJ2-2, is DAMVIQNPRYQVTQFGKPVTLSCSQTLNHNVMYWYQQKSSQAPKLLFHYYDKDFNNEADTPDNFQSRRPNTSFCFLDIRSPGLGDTAMYLCATSRDDAYYTGELFFGEGSRLTVL.

This sequence joins TRBV4-3 and TRBJ1-6; lacking DNA, the TRBD1 call made by TCRdb goes unchecked. This CDR3 spans 16 amino acids. Germline V gene sequence: CDR1 LGHNA, CDR2 YSLEER. The CDR3 here is CASSPGDRSKNSPLHF.

The V call is TRBV7-8, the J call TRBJ1-1; the TCRdb call, TRBD1, lacks DNA for checking. This CDR3 has 13 residues. CDR1 SGHVS and CDR2 FQNEAQ come from the germline V gene. The CDR3 reads CASSPEGARAAFF. Full variable domain (outside the CDR3, taken from reference TRBV7-8 and TRBJ1-1): GAGVSQSPRYKVAKRGQDVALRCDPISGHVSLFWYQQALGQGPEFLTYFQNEAQLDKSGLPSDRFFAERPEGSVSTLKIQRTQQEDSAVYLCASSPEGARAAFFGQGTRLTVV.

The chain recombines TRBV6-5 with TRBJ2-7. Per germline, CDR1 MNHEY and CDR2 SVGAGI. The CDR3 is made up of 13 amino acids. CDR3 protein: CASSYGIAEIQYF.

CDR3 in amino acids: CASSYLQGAAGTEAFF. The chain employs TRBV7-9 and TRBJ1-1; with no DNA, the TCRdb D assignment of TRBD1 cannot be verified. CDR1 SEHNR and CDR2 FQNEAQ come from the germline V gene (reference sequence). The CDR3 has 16 residues.

This chain links TRBV12-3 or TRBV12-4 with TRBJ2-1; as DNA is missing, the TRBD2 call by TCRdb cannot be tested. The CDR3 covers 19 residues. CDR3 loop: CASSDTGTSGGPGYNEQFF.

The CDR3 region is CATSRGSGGSSYNEQFF. The chain is built from TRBV15 and TRBJ2-1; without DNA, the TCRdb call of TRBD2 cannot be checked. The CDR3 loop spans 17 amino acids. Per germline, CDR1 LNHNV and CDR2 YYDKDF (reference sequence).

The V gene is TRBV7-2, the J gene TRBJ2-5; TCRdb picks TRBD1, but there is no DNA to check that call. The CDR3 consists of 15 residues. Germline V CDR1 and CDR2: SGHTA, FQGNSA. The CDR3 loop reads CASSLVGSGAETQYF. The full variable domain, its missing parts supplied by reference TRBV7-2 and TRBJ2-5, is GAGVSQSPSNKVTEKGKDVELRCDPISGHTALYWYRQSLGQGLEFLIYFQGNSAPDKSGLPSDRFSAERTGGSVSTLTIQRTQQEDSAVYLCASSLVGSGAETQYFGPGTRLLVL.

This chain connects TRBV5-1 to TRBJ2-1; the TCRdb call, TRBD1, lacks DNA for checking. Per the germline V gene, CDR1 is SGHRS and CDR2 is YFSETQ. CDR3 length equals 17 residues. The CDR3 loop reads CASNPPQQGDWAGGQFF.

The chain joins TRBV5-1 to TRBJ2-7; TCRdb names TRBD1, which stays unverified in the absence of DNA. In germline, CDR1 is SGHRS, CDR2 YFSETQ. CDR3 length: 14 residues. The CDR3 spells CASSWETAPYEQYF.